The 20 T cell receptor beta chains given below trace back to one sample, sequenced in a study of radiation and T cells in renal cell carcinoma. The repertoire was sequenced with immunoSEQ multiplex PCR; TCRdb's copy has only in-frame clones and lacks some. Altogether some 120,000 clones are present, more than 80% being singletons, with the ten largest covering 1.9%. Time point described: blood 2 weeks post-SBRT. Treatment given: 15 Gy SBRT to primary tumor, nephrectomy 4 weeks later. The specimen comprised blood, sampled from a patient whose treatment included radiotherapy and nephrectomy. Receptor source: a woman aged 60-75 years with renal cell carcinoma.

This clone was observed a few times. DNA for the CDR3: TGTGCCAGCAGCTTAGTAACGGGGGCCGGAAACACCATATATTTT. It encodes CASSLVTGAGNTIYF. The chain has TRBV7-2 and TRBJ1-3; perhaps TRBD1 as D (6 bases). Looked up from germline, CDR1 is SGHTA and CDR2 is FQGNSA. This CDR3 is 15 amino acids long. Trimming stripped 1 base from V and 4 bases from J, with 11 bases between. The variable domain in full, completed from reference TRBV7-2 and TRBJ1-3, reads GAGVSQSPSNKVTEKGKDVELRCDPISGHTALYWYRQSLGQGLEFLIYFQGNSAPDKSGLPSDRFSAERTGGSVSTLTIQRTQQEDSAVYLCASSLVTGAGNTIYFGEGSWLTVV.

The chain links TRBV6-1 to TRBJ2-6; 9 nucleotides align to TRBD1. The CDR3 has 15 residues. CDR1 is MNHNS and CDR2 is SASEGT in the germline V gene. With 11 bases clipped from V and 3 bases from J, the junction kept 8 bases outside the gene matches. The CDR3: CAGYRGPSGANVLTF. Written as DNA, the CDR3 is TGTGCCGGATACAGGGGGCCTAGTGGGGCCAACGTCCTGACTTTC.

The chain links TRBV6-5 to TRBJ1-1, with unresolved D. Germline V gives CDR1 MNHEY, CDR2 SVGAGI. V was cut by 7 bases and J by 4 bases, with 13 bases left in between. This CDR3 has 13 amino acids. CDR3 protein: CASTIFGSTEAFF. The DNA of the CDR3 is TGTGCCAGCACAATATTCGGGAGCACTGAAGCTTTCTTT.

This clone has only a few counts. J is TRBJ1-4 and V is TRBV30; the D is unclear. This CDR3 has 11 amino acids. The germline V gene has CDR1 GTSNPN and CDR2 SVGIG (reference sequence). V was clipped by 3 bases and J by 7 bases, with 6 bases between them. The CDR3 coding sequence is TGTGCCTGGAGCGACGGTGAAAAACTGTTTTTT. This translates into CAWSDGEKLFF.

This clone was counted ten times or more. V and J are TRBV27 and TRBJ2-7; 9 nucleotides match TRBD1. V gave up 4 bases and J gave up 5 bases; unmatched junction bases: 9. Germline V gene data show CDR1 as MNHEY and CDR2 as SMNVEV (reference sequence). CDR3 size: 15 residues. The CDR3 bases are TGTGCCAGCAGTTCGGGACAGGGATCTCTCGACGAGCAGTACTTC. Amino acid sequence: CASSSGQGSLDEQYF.

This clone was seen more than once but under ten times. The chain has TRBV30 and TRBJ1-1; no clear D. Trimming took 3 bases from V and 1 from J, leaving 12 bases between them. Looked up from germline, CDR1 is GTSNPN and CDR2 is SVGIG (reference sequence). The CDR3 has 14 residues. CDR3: CAWREPRGNTEAFF. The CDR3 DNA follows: TGTGCCTGGAGGGAGCCTCGGGGGAACACTGAAGCTTTCTTT.

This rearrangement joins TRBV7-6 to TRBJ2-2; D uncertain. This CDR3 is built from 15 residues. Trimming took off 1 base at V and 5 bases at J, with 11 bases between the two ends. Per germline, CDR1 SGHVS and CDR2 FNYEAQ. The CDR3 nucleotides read TGTGCCAGCAGCTTAGGGTTCGCTGTGACCGGGGAGCTGTTTTTT. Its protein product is CASSLGFAVTGELFF.

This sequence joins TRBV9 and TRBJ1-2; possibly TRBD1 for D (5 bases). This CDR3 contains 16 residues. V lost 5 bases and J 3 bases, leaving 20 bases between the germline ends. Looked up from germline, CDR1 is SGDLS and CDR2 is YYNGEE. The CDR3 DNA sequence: TGTGCCAGCAGTATTAGGGTTGAGACAGATGACTATGGCTACACCTTC. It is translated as CASSIRVETDDYGYTF.

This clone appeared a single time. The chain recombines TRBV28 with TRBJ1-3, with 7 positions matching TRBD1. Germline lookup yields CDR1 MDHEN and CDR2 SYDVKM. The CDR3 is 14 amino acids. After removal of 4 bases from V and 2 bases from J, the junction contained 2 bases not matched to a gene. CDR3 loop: CASSWGQTGNTIYF. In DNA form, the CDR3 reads TGTGCCAGCAGTTGGGGACAGACTGGAAACACCATATATTTT. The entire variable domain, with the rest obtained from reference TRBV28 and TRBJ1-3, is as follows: DVKVTQSSRYLVKRTGEKVFLECVQDMDHENMFWYRQDPGLGLRLIYFSYDVKMKEKGDIPEGYSVSREKKERFSLILESASTNQTSMYLCASSWGQTGNTIYFGEGSWLTVV.

This chain's CDR3 is CASSLVDYEQFF. For the CDR3, the DNA is TGCGCCAGCAGCTTGGTTGACTATGAGCAGTTCTTC. The chain recombines TRBV5-1 with TRBJ2-1; D not certain. V lost 0 bases and J 8 bases, leaving 6 bases between the germline ends. Germline V gene data show CDR1 as SGHRS and CDR2 as YFSETQ. There are 12 residues in the CDR3.

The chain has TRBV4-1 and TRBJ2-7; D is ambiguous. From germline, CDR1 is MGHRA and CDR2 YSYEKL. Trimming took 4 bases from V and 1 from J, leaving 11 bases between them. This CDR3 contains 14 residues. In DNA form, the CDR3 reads TGCGCCAGCAGCCTGACGGTTGCGTCCTACGAGCAGTACTTC. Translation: CASSLTVASYEQYF.

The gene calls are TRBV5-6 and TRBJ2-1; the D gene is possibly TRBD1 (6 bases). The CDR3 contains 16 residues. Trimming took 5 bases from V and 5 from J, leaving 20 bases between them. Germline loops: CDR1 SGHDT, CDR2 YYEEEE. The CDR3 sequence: CASSTQVGALDNEQFF. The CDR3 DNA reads TGTGCCAGCAGTACGCAGGTGGGGGCCCTAGACAATGAGCAGTTCTTC.

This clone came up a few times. The CDR3 here is CASSQGQGAHGYTF. DNA for the CDR3: TGTGCCAGCAGCCAAGGACAGGGGGCCCATGGCTACACCTTC. This chain joins TRBV9 and TRBJ1-2, with 11 bases fitting TRBD1. There are 14 residues in the CDR3. V lost 4 bases and J lost 6; bases outside the gene matches: 5. CDR1 SGDLS and CDR2 YYNGEE come from the germline V gene. Filled out from reference TRBV9 and TRBJ1-2, the complete variable domain reads DSGVTQTPKHLITATGQRVTLRCSPRSGDLSVYWYQQSLDQGLQFLIQYYNGEERAKGNILERFSAQQFPDLHSELNLSSLELGDSALYFCASSQGQGAHGYTFGSGTRLTVV.

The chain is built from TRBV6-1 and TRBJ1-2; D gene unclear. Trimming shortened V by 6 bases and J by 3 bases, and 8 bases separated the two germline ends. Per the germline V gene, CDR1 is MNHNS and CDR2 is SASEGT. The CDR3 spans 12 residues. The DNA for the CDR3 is TGTGCCAGCAGGACGGAGGACTATGGCTACACCTTC. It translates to CASRTEDYGYTF.

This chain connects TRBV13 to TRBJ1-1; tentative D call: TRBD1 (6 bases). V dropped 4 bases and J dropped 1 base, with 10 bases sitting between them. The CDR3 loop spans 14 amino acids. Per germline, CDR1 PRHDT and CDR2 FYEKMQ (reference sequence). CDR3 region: CASSSGQPNTEAFF. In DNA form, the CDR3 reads TGTGCCAGCAGCTCCGGACAGCCGAACACTGAAGCTTTCTTT.

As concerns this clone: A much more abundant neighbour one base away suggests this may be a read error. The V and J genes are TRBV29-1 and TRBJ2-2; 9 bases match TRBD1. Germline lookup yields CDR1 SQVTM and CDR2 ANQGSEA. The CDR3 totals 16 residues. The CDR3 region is CSFIAGQGSNIGELFF. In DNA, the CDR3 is TGCAGCTTCATCGCGGGACAGGGTTCGAACATCGGGGAGCTGTTTTTT.

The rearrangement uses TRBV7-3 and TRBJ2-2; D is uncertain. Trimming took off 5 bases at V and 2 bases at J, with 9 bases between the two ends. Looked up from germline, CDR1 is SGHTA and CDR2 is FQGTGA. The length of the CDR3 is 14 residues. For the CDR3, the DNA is TGTGCCAGCAGCCCACGACATAACACCGGGGAGCTGTTTTTT. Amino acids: CASSPRHNTGELFF.

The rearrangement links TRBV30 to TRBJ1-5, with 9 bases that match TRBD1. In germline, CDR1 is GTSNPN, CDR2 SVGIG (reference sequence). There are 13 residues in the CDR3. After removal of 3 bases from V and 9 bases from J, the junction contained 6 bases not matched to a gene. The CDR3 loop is CAWSTGGRTPQHF. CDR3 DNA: TGTGCCTGGAGCACAGGGGGCCGGACGCCCCAGCATTTT.

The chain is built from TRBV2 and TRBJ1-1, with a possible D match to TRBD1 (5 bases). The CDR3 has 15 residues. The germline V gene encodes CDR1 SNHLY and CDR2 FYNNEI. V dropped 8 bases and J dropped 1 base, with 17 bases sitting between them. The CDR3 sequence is CASHETVARNTEAFF. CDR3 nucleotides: TGTGCCAGCCACGAGACAGTAGCCAGGAACACTGAAGCTTTCTTT. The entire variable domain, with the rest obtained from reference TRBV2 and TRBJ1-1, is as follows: EPEVTQTPSHQVTQMGQEVILRCVPISNHLYFYWYRQILGQKVEFLVSFYNNEISEKSEIFDDQFSVERPDGSNFTLKIRSTKLEDSAMYFCASHETVARNTEAFFGQGTRLTVV.

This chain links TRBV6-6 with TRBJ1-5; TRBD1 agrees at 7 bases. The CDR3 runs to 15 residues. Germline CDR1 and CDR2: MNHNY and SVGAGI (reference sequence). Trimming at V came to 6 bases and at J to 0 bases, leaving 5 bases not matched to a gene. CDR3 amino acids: CASSLDRDSNQPQHF. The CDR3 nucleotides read TGTGCCAGCAGCCTAGACAGGGATAGCAATCAGCCCCAGCATTTT.